This TCR beta chain was sequenced for a study of shared clonotypes between healthy human individuals. Whole-study context: The study drew on two women and a few men aged 18 to 49 as donors. Researchers assigned three CD4 naive, three CD4 memory, two CD8 naive and one CD8 memory plate to each donor. General study results and limits: Tissue TCR repertoires likely differ from these blood-only repertoires.

Naive CD45RA+ and memory CD45RA-negative subsets were split from CD4+ cells. Per the germline V gene, CDR1 is LNHDA and CDR2 is SQIVND (reference sequence). J was trimmed by 4 bases and V by 4 bases; bases with no gene match: 9. This CDR3 contains 15 residues. Profiled with immunoSEQ multiplex PCR; TCRdb holds only in-frame clones, not every one. This sample has roughly 640,000 clones, with about 97% found just once. In regard to this clone: The antigen is unknown.

The receptor comes from a woman aged 25 to 39 in good health. J is TRBJ1-1 and V is TRBV19; 7 bases are a match to TRBD1. The material sequenced was naive CD4+ T cells sorted from blood. Subset described: CD45RA+ positively selected. The CDR3 loop reads CASSTDREGGTEAFF. In DNA form, the CDR3 reads TGTGCCAGTAGTACCGACAGGGAGGGCGGCACTGAAGCTTTCTTT.